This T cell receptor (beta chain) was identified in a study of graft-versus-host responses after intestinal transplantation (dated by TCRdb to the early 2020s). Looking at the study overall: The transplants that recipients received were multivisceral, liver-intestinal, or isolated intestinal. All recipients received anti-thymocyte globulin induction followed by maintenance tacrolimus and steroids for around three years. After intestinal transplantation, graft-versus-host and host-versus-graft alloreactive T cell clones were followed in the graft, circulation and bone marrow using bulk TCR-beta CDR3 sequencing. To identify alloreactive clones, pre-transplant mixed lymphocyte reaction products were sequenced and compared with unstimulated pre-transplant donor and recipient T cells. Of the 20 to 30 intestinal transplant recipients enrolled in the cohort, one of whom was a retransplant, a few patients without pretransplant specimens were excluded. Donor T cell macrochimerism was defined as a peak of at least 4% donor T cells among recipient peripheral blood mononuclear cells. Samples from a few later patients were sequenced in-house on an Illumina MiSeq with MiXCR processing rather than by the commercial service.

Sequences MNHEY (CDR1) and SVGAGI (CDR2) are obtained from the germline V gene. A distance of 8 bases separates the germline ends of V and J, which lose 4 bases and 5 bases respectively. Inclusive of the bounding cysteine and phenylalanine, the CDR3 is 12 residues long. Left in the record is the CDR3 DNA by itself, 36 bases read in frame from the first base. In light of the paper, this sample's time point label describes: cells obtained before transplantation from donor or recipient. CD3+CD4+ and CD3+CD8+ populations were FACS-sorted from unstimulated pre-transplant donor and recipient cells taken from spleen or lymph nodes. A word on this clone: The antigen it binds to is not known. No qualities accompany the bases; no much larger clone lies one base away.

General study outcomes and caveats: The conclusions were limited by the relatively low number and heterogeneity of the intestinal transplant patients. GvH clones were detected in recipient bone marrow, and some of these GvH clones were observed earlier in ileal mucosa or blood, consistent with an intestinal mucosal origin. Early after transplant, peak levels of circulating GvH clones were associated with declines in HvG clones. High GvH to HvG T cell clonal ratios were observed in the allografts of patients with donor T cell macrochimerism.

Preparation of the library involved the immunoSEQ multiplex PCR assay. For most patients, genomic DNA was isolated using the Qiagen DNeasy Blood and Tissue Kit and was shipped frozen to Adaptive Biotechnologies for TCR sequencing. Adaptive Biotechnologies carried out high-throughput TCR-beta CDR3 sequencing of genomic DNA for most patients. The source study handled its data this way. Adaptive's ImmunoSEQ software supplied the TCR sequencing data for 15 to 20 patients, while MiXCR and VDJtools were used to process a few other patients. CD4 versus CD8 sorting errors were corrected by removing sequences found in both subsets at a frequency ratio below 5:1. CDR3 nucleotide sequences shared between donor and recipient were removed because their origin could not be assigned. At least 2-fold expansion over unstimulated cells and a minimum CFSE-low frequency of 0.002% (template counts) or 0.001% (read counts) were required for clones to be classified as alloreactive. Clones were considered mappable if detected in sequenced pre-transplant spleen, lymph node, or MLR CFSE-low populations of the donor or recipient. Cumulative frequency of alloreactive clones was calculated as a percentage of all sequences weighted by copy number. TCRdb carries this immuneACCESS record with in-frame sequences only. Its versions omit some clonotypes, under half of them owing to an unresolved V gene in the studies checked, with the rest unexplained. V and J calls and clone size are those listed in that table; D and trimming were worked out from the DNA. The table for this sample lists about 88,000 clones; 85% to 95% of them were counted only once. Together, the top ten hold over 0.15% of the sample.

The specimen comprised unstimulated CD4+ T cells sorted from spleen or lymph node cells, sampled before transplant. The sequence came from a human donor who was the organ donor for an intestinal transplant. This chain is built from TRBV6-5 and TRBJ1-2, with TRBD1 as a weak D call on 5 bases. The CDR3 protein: CASSSGGYGYTF. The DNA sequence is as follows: TGTGCCAGCAGTTCCGGGGGATATGGCTACACCTTC.